The source of this T cell receptor (beta chain) is a study of T cells in Graves' hyperthyroidism and ophthalmopathy. Germline V gene lookup returns CDR1 SGHRS and CDR2 YFSETQ. V lost 4 bases, J lost 8 bases, and 9 bases stayed unmatched. CDR3 size: 15 residues. Regions amplified from RNA transcripts were the TCR beta CDR3 regions. The TCR CDR3 first-round RT-PCR relied on the HTBI primer set. MiXCR, applied by TCRdb to the multiplex PCR reads, yields one record per CDR3 protein. Among approximately 600,000 distinct CDR3 sequences listed, around 21% were seen once. With respect to this clonotype: As yet, its antigen is unknown.

Enrolled ophthalmopathy patients presented with a Clinical Activity Score of at least 3, a NOSPECS grade of at least 4, and disease duration under 3 months. Lactation, pregnancy, other autoimmune disease or uncontrolled infection led to exclusion of patients. The diagnoses drew upon clinical symptoms, serum thyroxine and TRAb, thyroid ultrasound and orbital computed tomography. Study conclusions and caveats: The model's output predicted ophthalmopathy at a median of roughly seven months prior to onset.

Source material: blood. The V call is TRBV5-1, the J call TRBJ1-6; TRBD1 matches at 7 bases. This clonotype originated in a man aged 30 to 45 with Graves' ophthalmopathy. CDR3 loop: CASSGGTASDSPLHF. The CDR3 bases are TGCGCCAGCAGCGGAGGGACAGCAAGTGATTCACCCCTCCACTTT.